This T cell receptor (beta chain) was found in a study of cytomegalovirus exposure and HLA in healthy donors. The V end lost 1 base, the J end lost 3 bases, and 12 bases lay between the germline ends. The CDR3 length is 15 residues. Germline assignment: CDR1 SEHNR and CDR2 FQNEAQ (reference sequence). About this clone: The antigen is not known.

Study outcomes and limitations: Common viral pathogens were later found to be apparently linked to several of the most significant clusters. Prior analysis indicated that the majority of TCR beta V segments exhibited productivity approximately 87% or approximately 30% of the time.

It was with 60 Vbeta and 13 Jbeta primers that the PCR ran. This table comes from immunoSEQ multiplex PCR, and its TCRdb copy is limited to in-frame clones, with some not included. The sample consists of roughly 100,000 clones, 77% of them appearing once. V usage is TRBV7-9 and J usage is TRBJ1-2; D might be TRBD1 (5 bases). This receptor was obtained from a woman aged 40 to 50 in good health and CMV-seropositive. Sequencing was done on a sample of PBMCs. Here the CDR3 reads CASSLGQGRDYGYTF. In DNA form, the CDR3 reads TGTGCCAGCAGCTTAGGCCAGGGTCGGGACTATGGCTACACCTTC. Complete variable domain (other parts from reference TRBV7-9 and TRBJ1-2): DTGVSQNPRHKITKRGQNVTFRCDPISEHNRLYWYRQTLGQGPEFLTYFQNEAQLEKSRLLSDRFSAERPKGSFSTLEIQRTEQGDSAMYLCASSLGQGRDYGYTFGSGTRLTVV.